This passage covers 21 T cell receptor beta chains from one sample sequenced in a study of cytomegalovirus exposure and HLA in healthy donors. The PCR used 60 Vbeta and 13 Jbeta primers. This table comes from immunoSEQ multiplex PCR, and its TCRdb copy is limited to in-frame clones, with some not included. The repertoire holds 150,000 to 200,000 clones, 75% to 85% seen once, with 0.65% to 0.75% in the top ten. The sample consisted of PBMCs. These receptors came from a boy aged 5-17 years in good health and CMV-seronegative.

In its sample, this clone was seen a few times. The chain recombines TRBV29-1 with TRBJ1-2; D might be TRBD1 (5 bases). Germline V gives CDR1 SQVTM, CDR2 ANQGSEA. This CDR3 has 14 residues. Trimming removed 2 bases at V and 4 bases at J, with 14 bases between. The CDR3 nucleotides are TGCAGCGTTGAAAGGGCGGGACTGCTCTATGGCTACACCTTC. It yields the protein CSVERAGLLYGYTF.

The chain couples TRBV29-1 to TRBJ2-3; 11 nucleotides align to TRBD2. Looked up from germline, CDR1 is SQVTM and CDR2 is ANQGSEA. This CDR3 comprises 16 residues. V lost 3 bases, J lost 3 bases, and 8 bases stayed unmatched. CDR3: CSVEVLAGEWTDTQYF. CDR3 sequence (DNA): TGCAGCGTTGAGGTACTAGCGGGGGAATGGACAGATACGCAGTATTTT.

V and J are TRBV30 and TRBJ2-2; D is perhaps TRBD2 (5 bases). The V and J ends lost 3 bases and 6 bases respectively, with 14 bases between them. From germline, CDR1 is GTSNPN and CDR2 SVGIG (reference sequence). CDR3 length: 14 amino acids. CDR3 loop: CAWRDPSGAGELFF. The DNA for the CDR3 is TGTGCCTGGAGGGACCCCAGCGGCGCCGGGGAGCTGTTTTTT.

V gene TRBV7-8 combines with J gene TRBJ1-1; 10 bases match TRBD1. This CDR3 has 16 amino acids. The germline gives CDR1 SGHVS, CDR2 FQNEAQ. With V trimmed by 5 bases and J by 5 bases, 11 bases remained unmatched. CDR3 residues: CASSPWDRGGGTEAFF. The CDR3 bases are TGTGCCAGCAGCCCATGGGACAGGGGTGGAGGTACTGAAGCTTTCTTT.

CDR3 nucleotides: TGTGCCAGCAGCTTAAAGTCAGGGGGCTACACCGGGGAGCTGTTTTTT. Translated, it gives CASSLKSGGYTGELFF. V and J are TRBV7-3 and TRBJ2-2; 8 bases are a match to TRBD1. Trimming at V came to 1 base and at J to 3 bases, leaving 4 bases not matched to a gene. There are 16 residues in the CDR3. Germline V gives CDR1 SGHTA, CDR2 FQGTGA.

The rearrangement links TRBV7-2 to TRBJ1-5; D call uncertain. The CDR3 runs 15 residues. Germline V gene sequence: CDR1 SGHTA, CDR2 FQGNSA. The germline V and J ends were trimmed by 0 bases and 2 bases, with 8 bases remaining between them. This CDR3 reads CASSLAGRGNQPQHF. DNA of the CDR3: TGTGCCAGCAGCTTAGCGGGTCGGGGCAATCAGCCCCAGCATTTT.

V and J are TRBV30 and TRBJ2-3, with D possibly matching TRBD2 (6 bases). Germline values: CDR1 GTSNPN, CDR2 SVGIG (reference sequence). The CDR3 contains 14 residues. The germline V and J ends were trimmed by 6 bases and 1 base, with 14 bases remaining between them. CDR3 sequence (DNA): TGTGCCTGTAGACTAGATCATGGCACAGATACGCAGTATTTT. Residues: CACRLDHGTDTQYF.

The CDR3 region is CASSSGLANEQFF. CDR3 nucleotide sequence: TGTGCCAGCAGCTCGGGACTAGCGAATGAGCAGTTCTTC. This chain uses TRBV9 with TRBJ2-1; 10 bases agree with TRBD2. The CDR3 totals 13 residues. Germline CDR1 and CDR2: SGDLS and YYNGEE. V shed 4 bases, J shed 7 bases, and the junction held 2 bases outside the gene matches.

The CDR3 DNA sequence: TGTGCCATCAGTGTGAGTACAGATACGCAGTATTTT. Residues: CAISVSTDTQYF. The chain combines TRBV10-3 with TRBJ2-3, with D uncertain. The germline V and J ends were trimmed by 4 bases and 3 bases, with 5 bases remaining between them. CDR3 length: 12 residues. Per germline, CDR1 ENHRY and CDR2 SYGVKD.

CDR3 nucleotide sequence: TGTGCCAGTAGTATTGAGGCTGAGTTTCTTCAGTACTTC. It translates to CASSIEAEFLQYF. The rearrangement joins TRBV19 to TRBJ2-4, with D unresolved. Trimming removed 3 bases from V and 11 bases from J, with 14 bases in between. The CDR3 totals 13 residues. The germline V gene has CDR1 LNHDA and CDR2 SQIVND (reference sequence).

V is TRBV4-3 and J is TRBJ2-1; 7 positions agree with TRBD1. Germline CDR1 reads LGHNA; CDR2 reads YSLEER. The CDR3 extends over 15 amino acids. J was trimmed by 6 bases and V by 7 bases; bases with no gene match: 12. CDR3 bases: TGCGCCAGCACCCCCCCCGGGACAGAGGGCAATGAGCAGTTCTTC. Translation gives CASTPPGTEGNEQFF.

V gene TRBV9 combines with J gene TRBJ2-1, with TRBD2 as a possible D gene (5 bases). The CDR3 spans 13 residues. The germline V gene has CDR1 SGDLS and CDR2 YYNGEE. Trimming stripped 7 bases from V and 7 bases from J, with 15 bases between. CDR3 residues: CASAPFGGNEQFF. CDR3 nucleotides: TGTGCCAGCGCCCCTTTTGGCGGGAATGAGCAGTTCTTC. Complete variable domain (other parts from reference TRBV9 and TRBJ2-1): DSGVTQTPKHLITATGQRVTLRCSPRSGDLSVYWYQQSLDQGLQFLIQYYNGEERAKGNILERFSAQQFPDLHSELNLSSLELGDSALYFCASAPFGGNEQFFGPGTRLTVL.

This rearrangement joins TRBV29-1 to TRBJ2-2; 8 bases agree with TRBD2. The V gene's germline CDR1 is SQVTM and CDR2 ANQGSEA. The CDR3 covers 13 residues. The V segment lost 8 bases and the J segment 4 bases; nucleotides outside the gene matches: 6. CDR3 loop: CSWGSGATGELFF. CDR3 bases: TGCAGCTGGGGTAGCGGGGCCACCGGGGAGCTGTTTTTT.

A few counts support this clone. This chain joins TRBV19 and TRBJ2-2, with D possibly matching TRBD2 (5 bases). Per the germline V gene, CDR1 is LNHDA and CDR2 is SQIVND (reference sequence). There are 17 residues in the CDR3. The germline V and J ends were trimmed by 1 base and 4 bases, with 16 bases remaining between them. This chain's CDR3 is CASSIVFGGRRTGELFF. The CDR3, as DNA: TGTGCCAGTAGTATAGTTTTTGGAGGCCGACGCACCGGGGAGCTGTTTTTT.

V and J are TRBV29-1 and TRBJ1-2, with D maybe TRBD1 (6 bases). Germline assignment: CDR1 SQVTM and CDR2 ANQGSEA. Trimming cost V 0 bases and J 7 bases, with 12 bases left between them. The CDR3 runs 13 residues. In nucleotides, the CDR3 is TGCAGCGTTGAAGAGGTACAGGGACGTGGCTACACCTTC. The encoded protein is CSVEEVQGRGYTF. Full variable domain (rest looked up from reference TRBV29-1 and TRBJ1-2): SAVISQKPSRDICQRGTSLTIQCQVDSQVTMMFWYRQQPGQSLTLIATANQGSEATYESGFVIDKFPISRPNLTFSTLTVSNMSPEDSSIYLCSVEEVQGRGYTFGSGTRLTVV.

The chain has TRBV11-1 and TRBJ2-5, with a weak D call TRBD1 (6 bases). V dropped 4 bases and J dropped 2 bases, with 14 bases sitting between them. The CDR3 has 15 amino acids. CDR1 is SGHAT, CDR2 FQDESV, per germline (reference sequence). The CDR3 bases are TGTGCCAGCAGCTCGGAAGGCAGGGGACAAGAGACCCAGTACTTC. Its translation is CASSSEGRGQETQYF.

This clone turned up a few times. This chain links TRBV6-1 with TRBJ2-5, with 8 positions matching TRBD2. This CDR3 is built from 16 residues. Losses at the gene ends were 3 bases for V and 5 bases for J; bases not matched to a gene: 11. Germline CDR1 MNHNS, CDR2 SASEGT. Here the CDR3 DNA reads TGTGCCAGCAGTGAGTTTATTAGCGGGAATGCTGAGACCCAGTACTTC. Translation gives CASSEFISGNAETQYF.

The genes are TRBV7-2 and TRBJ2-1; TRBD2 agrees at 9 bases. This CDR3 is built from 18 residues. Germline V gene data show CDR1 as SGHTA and CDR2 as FQGNSA. Trimming at V came to 2 bases and at J to 1 base, leaving 9 bases not matched to a gene. CDR3: CASSLRPRLAESYNEQFF. For the CDR3, the DNA is TGTGCCAGCAGCTTAAGGCCCCGACTAGCGGAGTCCTACAATGAGCAGTTCTTC.

The chain is built from TRBV5-1 and TRBJ2-3; 11 bases fit TRBD2. The germline V gene encodes CDR1 SGHRS and CDR2 YFSETQ. The V and J ends lost 2 bases and 3 bases, in that order; junction bases with no gene match: 11. This CDR3 contains 18 residues. The CDR3 region has the DNA TGCGCCAGCAGCTTTATACCCTTGACTAGCGGGACTACAGATACGCAGTATTTT. As protein: CASSFIPLTSGTTDTQYF.

This chain uses TRBV5-6 with TRBJ2-7; tentative D call: TRBD1 (5 bases). The germline V gene encodes CDR1 SGHDT and CDR2 YYEEEE. Deletions cut 2 bases from V and 3 bases from J, with 12 bases between. The CDR3 contains 14 residues. Here the CDR3 reads CASSFSRVSYEQYF. The CDR3 DNA is TGTGCCAGCAGCTTTAGCAGGGTCAGCTACGAGCAGTACTTC.

The CDR3 nucleotides read TGTGCCATCAGTGATCCAACAGGGGCTGGGGCCAACGTCCTGACTTTC. It is translated as CAISDPTGAGANVLTF. The chain couples TRBV10-3 to TRBJ2-6; TRBD1 agrees at 7 bases. CDR1 ENHRY and CDR2 SYGVKD come from the germline V gene. V lost 3 bases and J lost 2; bases outside the gene matches: 4. The CDR3 contains 16 residues.